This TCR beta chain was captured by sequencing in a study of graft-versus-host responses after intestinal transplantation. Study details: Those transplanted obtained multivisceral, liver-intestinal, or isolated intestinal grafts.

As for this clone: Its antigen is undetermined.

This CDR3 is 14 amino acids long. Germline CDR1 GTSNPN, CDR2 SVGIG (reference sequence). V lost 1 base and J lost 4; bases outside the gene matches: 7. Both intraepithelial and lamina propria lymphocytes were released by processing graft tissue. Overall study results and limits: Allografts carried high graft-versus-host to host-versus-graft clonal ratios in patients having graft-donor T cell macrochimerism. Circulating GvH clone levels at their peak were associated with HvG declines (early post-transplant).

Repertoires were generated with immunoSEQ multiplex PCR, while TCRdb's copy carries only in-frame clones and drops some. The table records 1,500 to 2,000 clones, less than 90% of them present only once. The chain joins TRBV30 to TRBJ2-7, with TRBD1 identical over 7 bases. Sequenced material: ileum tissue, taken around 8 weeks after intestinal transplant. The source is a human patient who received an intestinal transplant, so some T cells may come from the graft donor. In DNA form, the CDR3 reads TGTGCCTGGAGTGGAAGACAGGGTGGGTACGAGCAGTACTTC. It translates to CAWSGRQGGYEQYF. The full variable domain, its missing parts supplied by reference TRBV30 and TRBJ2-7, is SQTIHQWPATLVQPVGSPLSLECTVEGTSNPNLYWYRQAAGRGLQLLFYSVGIGQISSEVPQNLSASRPQDRQFILSSKKLLLSDSGFYLCAWSGRQGGYEQYFGPGTRLTVT.